The clone carrying this TCR beta chain was counted between two and nine times. This sample was taken from a study of OX40 agonist ivuxolimab in advanced cancers. About the research overall: Eligibility rules accepted prior anti-PD-1, anti-PD-L1 or anti-CTLA-4 therapy, and 30% to 40% had some.

The V gene's germline CDR1 is LNHDA and CDR2 SQIVND (reference sequence). The CDR3 spans 13 residues. V lost 3 bases and J lost 3, with 8 bases in between. Method: immunoSEQ multiplex PCR; TCRdb's copy keeps in-frame clones and lacks some. The sample contains roughly 100,000 clones, about 90% of which appear only once. The specimen comprised CD4+ or CD8+ T cells sorted from blood, sampled in a trial of the OX40 agonist ivuxolimab. This chain joins TRBV19 and TRBJ1-2; D uncertain. The source of this sequence is an adult with an advanced solid tumor such as melanoma, head and neck, liver or kidney cancer. CDR3 sequence reads: CASSIQKHYGYTF. Here the CDR3 DNA reads TGTGCCAGTAGTATCCAGAAACACTATGGCTACACCTTC.